Listed here are 19 T cell receptor beta chains from one sample, sequenced in a study of beta chain features in type 1 diabetes. The investigators reverse transcribed all of the isolated RNA, so they sequenced expressed TCRB transcripts. Method: immunoSEQ multiplex PCR; TCRdb's copy keeps in-frame clones and lacks some. In the table there are about 140,000 clones, 6.9% of which are singletons. Specimen: central memory CD4+ T cells from blood. These receptor sequences come from a woman in her twenties or thirties in good health.

V usage is TRBV4-2 and J usage is TRBJ2-7; tentative D call: TRBD2 (5 bases). Germline V lookup: CDR1 LGHNA, CDR2 YNFKEQ. The CDR3 contains 14 residues. V was pared by 0 bases and J by 4 bases, with 10 bases between. The CDR3 sequence: CASSQDHGLYEQYF. DNA for the CDR3: TGTGCCAGCAGCCAAGACCACGGACTTTACGAGCAGTACTTC.

This clone appeared a few times. V and J are TRBV10-3 and TRBJ2-6; D is uncertain. V was shortened by 11 bases and J by 3 bases, with 11 bases between the two germline ends. Germline V gene data show CDR1 as ENHRY and CDR2 as SYGVKD. The CDR3 covers 13 residues. This CDR3 is CAVSGGGANVLTF. The CDR3, as DNA: TGTGCCGTCTCGGGTGGTGGGGCCAACGTCCTGACTTTC.

The chain recombines TRBV7-2 with TRBJ1-4, with D tentatively TRBD1 (6 bases). CDR3 size: 14 residues. Germline V gives CDR1 SGHTA, CDR2 FQGNSA. Trimming removed 4 bases from V and 10 bases from J, with 16 bases in between. The CDR3: CASSSNPGGGKLFF. The DNA for the CDR3 is TGTGCCAGCAGCTCCAACCCGGGAGGGGGAAAACTGTTTTTT.

V is TRBV4-2 and J is TRBJ1-1; D unresolved. The CDR3 consists of 18 residues. Per the germline V gene, CDR1 is LGHNA and CDR2 is YNFKEQ. Trimming left V 1 base short and J 0 bases short, with 18 bases between. The CDR3 DNA reads TGTGCCAGCAGCCAAGTCGGGGTCGTTGGAGGTTTGAACACTGAAGCTTTCTTT. Translation: CASSQVGVVGGLNTEAFF.

The table lists this clone with a few counts. The chain joins TRBV6-5 to TRBJ2-7, with 7 bases aligning to TRBD2. CDR1 and CDR2 from the germline V gene are MNHEY and SVGAGI. V shed 5 bases and J 7 bases; nucleotides not matched to a gene: 11. The CDR3 totals 14 residues. The CDR3 is CASSPGTTVREQYF. For the CDR3, the DNA is TGTGCCAGCAGTCCCGGGACTACCGTCCGGGAGCAGTACTTC.

The chain employs TRBV18 and TRBJ2-3; 8 nucleotides align to TRBD1. Germline V gene data show CDR1 as KGHSH and CDR2 as LQKENI. Unmatched junction bases numbered 6, after V lost 4 bases and J lost 3 bases. The CDR3 length is 15 residues. The DNA for the CDR3 is TGTGCCAGCTCACGGGACAGGATGGGAACAGATACGCAGTATTTT. The encoded protein is CASSRDRMGTDTQYF.

This clone was seen only a few times. This chain links TRBV19 with TRBJ1-5, with a tentative D call TRBD1 (5 bases). The V gene's germline CDR1 is LNHDA and CDR2 SQIVND (reference sequence). The V gene lost 8 bases and the J gene lost 2 bases, with 16 bases spanning the gap. This CDR3 comprises 15 residues. Written as DNA, the CDR3 is TGTGCCAGTGGGGGGGGGACGCAAGGCAATCAGCCCCAGCATTTT. Protein: CASGGGTQGNQPQHF.

This clone was recorded at least ten times. The J gene is TRBJ2-7, the V gene TRBV14; 7 nucleotides match TRBD1. Trimming at V came to 4 bases and at J to 2 bases, leaving 8 bases not matched to a gene. This CDR3 comprises 15 residues. Germline CDR1 and CDR2: SGHDN and FVKESK. The CDR3 loop reads CASSPIRGITYEQYF. CDR3 coding DNA: TGTGCCAGCAGCCCCATCAGGGGGATCACCTACGAGCAGTACTTC.

This clone was recorded many times. The chain employs TRBV7-2 and TRBJ2-7; weak D call: TRBD1 (6 bases). The germline V gene encodes CDR1 SGHTA and CDR2 FQGNSA. The CDR3 is 15 residues long. V lost 4 bases to trimming and J lost 6 bases, with 19 bases between them. The CDR3 region is CASSSSYRVGGEQYF. In DNA form, the CDR3 reads TGTGCCAGCAGCTCGTCCTACAGGGTAGGGGGCGAGCAGTACTTC.

The V and J genes are TRBV6-6 and TRBJ2-5; D may be TRBD2 (5 bases). Germline lookup yields CDR1 MNHNY and CDR2 SVGAGI (reference sequence). V lost 2 bases, J lost 5 bases, and 15 bases lay in between. This CDR3 is built from 15 residues. CDR3 sequence reads: CASSYGEHRGETQYF. In DNA form, the CDR3 reads TGTGCCAGCAGTTACGGGGAGCATCGAGGGGAGACCCAGTACTTC.

The table lists this clone with a few counts. The rearrangement uses TRBV6-5 and TRBJ1-5; maybe TRBD1 (5 bases). Germline V lookup: CDR1 MNHEY, CDR2 SVGAGI. The V gene lost 4 bases and the J gene lost 0 bases, with 13 bases spanning the gap. CDR3 length equals 16 residues. The CDR3 coding sequence is TGTGCCAGCAGTTTGCAGGGTTTTAATAGCAATCAGCCCCAGCATTTT. Translating it yields CASSLQGFNSNQPQHF.

This clone showed up just a few times. The rearrangement links TRBV14 to TRBJ2-7; TRBD2 agrees at 7 bases. Germline assignment: CDR1 SGHDN and CDR2 FVKESK. The trim removed 5 bases at V and 2 bases at J, leaving 6 bases unmatched. The length of the CDR3 is 14 residues. CDR3 region: CASSIAGLPYEQYF. In DNA, the CDR3 is TGTGCCAGCAGCATAGCGGGCCTACCCTACGAGCAGTACTTC.

This clone was seen only a few times. The chain is built from TRBV18 and TRBJ2-1; 13 nucleotides match TRBD2. V shed 3 bases, J shed 8 bases, and the junction held 4 bases outside the gene matches. CDR1 is KGHSH and CDR2 is LQKENI in the germline V gene. The CDR3 is 15 residues long. As DNA, the CDR3 is TGTGCCAGCTCACCTGGGACTAGCGGGATCTATGAGCAGTTCTTC. This sequence encodes CASSPGTSGIYEQFF.

This clone has just a few counts. The germline gene is not matched at one end of the junction; a read error may be the cause. J is TRBJ2-3 and V is TRBV11-1, with 11 nucleotides matching TRBD2. Germline V lookup: CDR1 SGHAT, CDR2 FQDESV (reference sequence). This CDR3 contains 15 residues. The CDR3 sequence is CASSQGLAGTYTQYF. The CDR3 coding sequence is TGTGCCAGCAGCCAAGGACTAGCGGGCACATATACGCAGTATTTT.

The V and J genes are TRBV7-2 and TRBJ1-1; unclear D gene. Germline V gene lookup returns CDR1 SGHTA and CDR2 FQGNSA. CDR3 size: 13 residues. Trimming took 1 base from V and 9 from J, leaving 12 bases between them. The CDR3 nucleotides read TGTGCCAGCAGCTTAGATTGGGGAGGGAAAGCTTTCTTT. Protein sequence: CASSLDWGGKAFF.

This clone was seen only a few times. This chain joins TRBV4-1 and TRBJ2-3; no reliable D call. Trimming left V 0 bases short and J 8 bases short, with 12 bases between. CDR1 is MGHRA and CDR2 is YSYEKL in the germline V gene. The CDR3 loop spans 14 amino acids. The DNA for the CDR3 is TGCGCCAGCAGCCAAGACTATGGTCGAGGTACGCAGTATTTT. This gives the protein CASSQDYGRGTQYF.

In its sample, this clone was seen a few times. V is TRBV7-2 and J is TRBJ2-1; 10 nucleotides line up with TRBD2. Germline loops: CDR1 SGHTA, CDR2 FQGNSA. The CDR3 covers 14 residues. The V segment lost 6 bases and the J segment 6 bases; nucleotides outside the gene matches: 5. The CDR3 DNA reads as TGTGCCAGCAGTTGGCTAGCGGGAGTCAATGAGCAGTTCTTC. This codes for CASSWLAGVNEQFF.

V is TRBV30 and J is TRBJ2-3; TRBD2 agrees at 8 bases. Germline V gene sequence: CDR1 GTSNPN, CDR2 SVGIG (reference sequence). The CDR3 is 13 amino acids. V trimming: 4 bases; J trimming: 1 base; junction bases outside the gene matches: 1. The CDR3 DNA sequence: TGTGCCTGGAACGGGAGGGGCACAGATACGCAGTATTTT. Its protein product is CAWNGRGTDTQYF. Based on the CDR3 plus reference TRBV30 and TRBJ2-3, the full variable domain is SQTIHQWPATLVQPVGSPLSLECTVEGTSNPNLYWYRQAAGRGLQLLFYSVGIGQISSEVPQNLSASRPQDRQFILSSKKLLLSDSGFYLCAWNGRGTDTQYFGPGTRLTVL.

The chain recombines TRBV28 with TRBJ2-1, with TRBD2 identical over 9 bases. After removal of 3 bases from V and 8 bases from J, the junction contained 5 bases not matched to a gene. The CDR3 is made up of 14 amino acids. In germline, CDR1 is MDHEN, CDR2 SYDVKM. In nucleotides, the CDR3 is TGTGCCAGCAGTTTCCGAGCGGGAGGCGATGAGCAGTTCTTC. Amino acids: CASSFRAGGDEQFF.